The 15 T cell receptor beta chains given below trace back to one sample, sequenced in a study of T cells in women clearing cervical HPV infection. The protocol was immunoSEQ multiplex PCR, while the TCRdb copy is restricted to in-frame clones and leaves out a portion. Recorded here are 36,000 or so clones; the top ten clones represent approximately 1.5%. Sequencing used blood buffy coat. The receptors stem from a woman between 18 and 70 years old with a cervical HPV16 infection that either progressed to CIN3+ or cleared (not recorded which).

As to this clone: The observed sequence ends 3 residues before the CDR3 terminus, with the missing tail filled in from the germline J gene. This chain uses TRBV5-1 with TRBJ2-2; TRBD2 aligns across 13 bases. From germline, CDR1 is SGHRS and CDR2 YFSETQ. The V and J ends lost 3 bases and 4 bases, in that order; junction bases with no gene match: 9. The CDR3 is made up of 18 amino acids. The CDR3: CASSSGLAGAAGTGELFF. Incomplete CDR3 DNA: TGCGCCAGCAGCTCCGGACTAGCGGGGGCCGCAGGCACCGGGGAG.

Turning to this clone: The read ends 3 residues early relative to the CDR3; the germline J gene fills the gap. This chain joins TRBV6-1 and TRBJ1-5; TRBD1 agrees at 8 bases. The V gene's germline CDR1 is MNHNS and CDR2 SASEGT. V shed 3 bases and J 9 bases; nucleotides not matched to a gene: 10. The CDR3 contains 15 residues. The CDR3 here is CASSETGALWSPQHF. CDR3 bases read: TGTGCCAGCAGTGAGACAGGGGCACTGTGGTCGCCC.

CDR3 DNA, as far as it was read: TGTGCCAGCAGCGCCGACAGGGCCCGATACGAG. Its translation is CASSADRARYE. The full CDR3 protein is CASSADRARYEQYF. This chain connects TRBV7-8 to TRBJ2-7, with 7 bases fitting TRBD1. The read ends 3 residues shy of where the CDR3 ends; the end is completed using the germline J gene. The V segment lost 5 bases and the J segment 4 bases; nucleotides outside the gene matches: 8. The CDR3 has 14 amino acids. The germline V gene encodes CDR1 SGHVS and CDR2 FQNEAQ.

With respect to this clone: The read ends 3 residues before the CDR3 terminus; that terminus is restored from the germline J gene. The chain links TRBV7-3 to TRBJ1-5; D not certain. Germline V lookup: CDR1 SGHTA, CDR2 FQGTGA. Trimming took 0 bases from V and 4 from J, leaving 4 bases between them. This CDR3 comprises 13 residues. CDR3 bases read: TGTGCCAGCAGCTTAACGCAGAATCAGCCC. Its translation is CASSLTQNQP. The CDR3 as a whole reads CASSLTQNQPQHF.

The CDR3 is CASRVRDSQETQYF. Incomplete CDR3 DNA: TGTGCCAGCCGGGTGCGGGACAGCCAAGAGACG. The rearrangement uses TRBV2 and TRBJ2-3, with a weak D call TRBD1 (7 bases). The read gets to within 3 residues of the CDR3 end, and the germline J gene fills in the rest. The CDR3 has 14 amino acids. In germline, CDR1 is SNHLY, CDR2 FYNNEI.

CDR3 bases read: TGTGCCAGCAGCTTGACTTCAGAGACA. Its protein is CASSLTSET. The full CDR3 is CASSLTSETAFF. The rearrangement uses TRBV7-9 and TRBJ1-1; no firm D call. The read stops 3 residues short of the end of the CDR3; the missing end is completed from the germline J gene. The CDR3 has 12 residues. Germline V CDR1 and CDR2: SEHNR, FQNEAQ (reference sequence).

The CDR3 loop is CSARQGNEQYF. The sequenced CDR3 bases are TGCAGTGCGAGACAGGGAAACGAG. This chain connects TRBV20-1 to TRBJ2-7; 7 nucleotides align to TRBD1. The CDR3 end falls 3 residues outside the read, so it is completed with the germline J gene. The trim removed 6 bases at V and 5 bases at J, leaving 4 bases unmatched. Germline CDR1 reads DFQATT; CDR2 reads SNEGSKA (reference sequence). This CDR3 is built from 11 residues.

Details on this clone: With the read ending 3 residues before the CDR3 end, the germline J gene is used to fill in that end. The J gene is TRBJ2-3, the V gene TRBV10-3; 10 nucleotides align to TRBD1. CDR1 is ENHRY and CDR2 is SYGVKD in the germline V gene. The CDR3 covers 15 residues. V was clipped by 3 bases and J by 6 bases; unmatched bases: 6. CDR3 DNA, as far as it was read: TGTGCCATCAGTGAAAGACAGGGGGCAGGGGATACG. This translates into CAISERQGAGDT. The entire CDR3 protein is CAISERQGAGDTQYF.

For this clone: The CDR3 end falls 3 residues outside the read, so it is completed with the germline J gene. The rearrangement links TRBV29-1 to TRBJ2-2; D possibly corresponds to TRBD1 (6 bases). Germline values: CDR1 SQVTM, CDR2 ANQGSEA. The CDR3 is 15 residues long. This CDR3 reads CSTQGGDTTNEKLFF. CDR3 DNA, as far as it was read: TGCAGCACCCAAGGGGGTGACACAACTAATGAAAAG.

Of note for this clone: The read stops 3 residues short of the end of the CDR3; the missing end is completed from the germline J gene. This sequence joins TRBV7-6 and TRBJ2-7, with D possibly being TRBD1 (5 bases). The V and J ends lost 0 bases and 0 bases respectively, with 15 bases between them. Germline values: CDR1 SGHVS, CDR2 FNYEAQ. This CDR3 is 17 amino acids long. This CDR3 reads CASSLATDAGFSYEQYF. The CDR3 DNA, read in part, is TGTGCCAGCAGCTTAGCCACAGACGCAGGGTTCTCCTACGAG.

With respect to this clone: The observed sequence ends 3 residues before the CDR3 terminus, with the missing tail filled in from the germline J gene. V gene TRBV9 combines with J gene TRBJ2-3; possible D gene TRBD2, 6 bases. The CDR3 extends over 16 amino acids. The germline CDR1 and CDR2 sequences are SGDLS and YYNGEE. With 0 bases removed from V and 2 bases from J, the gap between germline ends came to 13 bases. The CDR3 is CASSVGISGPTDTQYF. The CDR3 bases that were read are TGTGCCAGCAGCGTAGGGATTAGCGGACCCACAGATACG.

About this clone itself: The CDR3 end lies 3 residues beyond the end of the read and is filled in from the germline J gene. The chain uses TRBV28 and TRBJ2-7; 9 bases line up with TRBD2. This CDR3 has 14 residues. The junction had 6 bases not matched to a gene; V was cut back by 5 bases and J by 4 bases. The V gene's germline CDR1 is MDHEN and CDR2 SYDVKM. CDR3 loop: CASSRAGGSYEQYF. The part of the CDR3 DNA that was read is TGTGCCAGCAGTCGAGCGGGGGGCTCTTACGAG.

About this clone: This sample also contains other DNA sequences that code for the same CDR3. CDR3 sequence: CASSESSGTGYGYTF. The covered CDR3 bases are TGTGCCAGCAGTGAATCAAGCGGCACGGGCTATGGC. The chain combines TRBV6-1 with TRBJ1-2; D ambiguous. The CDR3 end falls 3 residues outside the read, so it is completed with the germline J gene. Looked up from germline, CDR1 is MNHNS and CDR2 is SASEGT. This CDR3 contains 15 residues. The ends were cut back, 2 bases at V and 4 bases at J, with 14 bases in the middle.

The part of the CDR3 DNA that was read is TGTGCCATCAGTGAGGGACAGGGGATGAACACTGAA. Protein: CAISEGQGMNTE. The CDR3 in its entirety is CAISEGQGMNTEAFF. This chain joins TRBV10-3 and TRBJ1-1, with 9 bases aligning to TRBD1. The read terminates 3 residues before the CDR3 end, so the remaining end is supplied by the germline J gene. Germline CDR1 and CDR2: ENHRY and SYGVKD. J gave up 0 bases and V 2 bases, and 1 base lay outside the gene matches. The CDR3 consists of 15 residues.

Worth noting for this clone: With the read ending 3 residues before the CDR3 end, the germline J gene is used to fill in that end. This chain joins TRBV19 and TRBJ2-1; D is uncertain. The CDR3 loop spans 12 amino acids. V was shortened by 4 bases and J by 9 bases, with 10 bases between the two germline ends. Per germline, CDR1 LNHDA and CDR2 SQIVND (reference sequence). The CDR3 reads CASSNPLGEQFF. Partial CDR3 DNA: TGTGCCAGTAGTAACCCCCTCGGTGAG. The variable domain in full, with the rest retrieved from reference TRBV19 and TRBJ2-1, is DGGITQSPKYLFRKEGQNVTLSCEQNLNHDAMYWYRQDPGQGLRLIYYSQIVNDFQKGDIAEGYSVSREKKESFPLTVTSAQKNPTAFYLCASSNPLGEQFFGPGTRLTVL.